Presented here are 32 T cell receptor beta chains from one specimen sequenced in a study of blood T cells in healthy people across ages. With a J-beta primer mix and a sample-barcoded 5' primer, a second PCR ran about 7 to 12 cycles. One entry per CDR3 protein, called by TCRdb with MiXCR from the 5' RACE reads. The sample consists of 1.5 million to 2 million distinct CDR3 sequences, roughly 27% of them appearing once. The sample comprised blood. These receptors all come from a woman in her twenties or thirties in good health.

DNA of the CDR3: TGCAGTGCTAGGGAGCCCCTGTACAGCTCCTACGAGCAGTACTTC. It encodes CSAREPLYSSYEQYF. The chain carries TRBV20-1 and TRBJ2-7; D is unresolved. V lost 3 bases, J lost 0 bases, and 15 bases lay in between. The CDR3 totals 15 residues. Germline V CDR1 and CDR2: DFQATT, SNEGSKA (reference sequence).

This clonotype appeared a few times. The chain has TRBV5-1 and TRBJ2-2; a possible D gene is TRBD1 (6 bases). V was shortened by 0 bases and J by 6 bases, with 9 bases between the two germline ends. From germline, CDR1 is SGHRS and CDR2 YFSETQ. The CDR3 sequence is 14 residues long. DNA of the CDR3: TGCGCCAGCAGCTTGGATGGGGGCCCCGGGGAGCTGTTTTTT. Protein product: CASSLDGGPGELFF.

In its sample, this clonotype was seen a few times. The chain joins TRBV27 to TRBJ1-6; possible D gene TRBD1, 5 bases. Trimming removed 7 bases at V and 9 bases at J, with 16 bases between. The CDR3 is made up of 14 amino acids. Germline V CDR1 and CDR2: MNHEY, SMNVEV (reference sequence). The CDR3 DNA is TGTGCCAGCACCACCGGGGGGGTGAGTTCACCCCTCCACTTT. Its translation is CASTTGGVSSPLHF.

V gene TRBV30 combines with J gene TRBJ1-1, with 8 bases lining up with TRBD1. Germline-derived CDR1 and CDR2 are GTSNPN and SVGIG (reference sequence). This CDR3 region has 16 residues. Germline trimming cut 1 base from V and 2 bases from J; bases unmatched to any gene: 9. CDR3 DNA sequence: TGTGCCTGGAGTGATCCGGGACAGGCGGCTAACACTGAAGCTTTCTTT. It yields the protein CAWSDPGQAANTEAFF. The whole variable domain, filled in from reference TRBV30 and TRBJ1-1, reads SQTIHQWPATLVQPVGSPLSLECTVEGTSNPNLYWYRQAAGRGLQLLFYSVGIGQISSEVPQNLSASRPQDRQFILSSKKLLLSDSGFYLCAWSDPGQAANTEAFFGQGTRLTVV.

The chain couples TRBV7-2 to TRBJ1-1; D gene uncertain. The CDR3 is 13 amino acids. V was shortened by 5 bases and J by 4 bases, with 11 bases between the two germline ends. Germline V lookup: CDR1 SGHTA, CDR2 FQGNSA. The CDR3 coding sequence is TGTGCCAGCAGCCCCCCTGAACTCACTGAAGCTTTCTTT. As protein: CASSPPELTEAFF.

In DNA, the CDR3 is TGTGCCAGCAGTTTTACCCAGGGGACGGCTTTCTTT. Translation: CASSFTQGTAFF. J is TRBJ1-1 and V is TRBV12-3 or TRBV12-4; D may be TRBD1 (6 bases). The length of the CDR3 is 12 residues. V lost 3 bases and J lost 11, with 13 bases in between.

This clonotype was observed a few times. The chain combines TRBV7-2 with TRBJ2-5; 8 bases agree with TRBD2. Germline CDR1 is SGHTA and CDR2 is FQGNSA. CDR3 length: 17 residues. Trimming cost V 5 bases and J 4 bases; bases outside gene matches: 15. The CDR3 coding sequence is TGTGCCAGCAGCCCGGGGGGGGGGCGGAGGGCAGGAGAGACCCAGTACTTC. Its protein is CASSPGGGRRAGETQYF.

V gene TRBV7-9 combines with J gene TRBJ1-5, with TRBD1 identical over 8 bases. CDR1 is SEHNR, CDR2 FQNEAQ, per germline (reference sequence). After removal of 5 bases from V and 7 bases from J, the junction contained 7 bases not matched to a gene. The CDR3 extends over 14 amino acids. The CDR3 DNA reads TGTGCCAGCAGCCGAGGGACAGGCAGGCAGCCCCAGCATTTT. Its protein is CASSRGTGRQPQHF.

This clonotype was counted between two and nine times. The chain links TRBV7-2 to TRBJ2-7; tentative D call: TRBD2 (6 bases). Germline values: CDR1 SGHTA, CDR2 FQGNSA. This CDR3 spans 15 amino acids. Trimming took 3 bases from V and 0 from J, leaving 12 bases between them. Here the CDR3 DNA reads TGTGCCAGCAGCTTTGGGCCCGGGAGCTCCTACGAGCAGTACTTC. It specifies CASSFGPGSSYEQYF.

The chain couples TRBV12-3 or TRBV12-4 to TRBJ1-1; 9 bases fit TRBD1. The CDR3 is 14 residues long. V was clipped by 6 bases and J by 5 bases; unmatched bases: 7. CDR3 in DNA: TGTGCCAGCAGCCCGGGACAGGGTAAGACTGAAGCTTTCTTT. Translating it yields CASSPGQGKTEAFF.

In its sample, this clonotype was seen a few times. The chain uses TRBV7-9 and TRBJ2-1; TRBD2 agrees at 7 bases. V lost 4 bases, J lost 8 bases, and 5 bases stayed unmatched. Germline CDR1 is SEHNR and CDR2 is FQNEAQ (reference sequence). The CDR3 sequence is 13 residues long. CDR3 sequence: CASSSGGVHEQFF. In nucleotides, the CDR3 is TGTGCCAGCAGCTCTGGGGGGGTTCATGAGCAGTTCTTC.

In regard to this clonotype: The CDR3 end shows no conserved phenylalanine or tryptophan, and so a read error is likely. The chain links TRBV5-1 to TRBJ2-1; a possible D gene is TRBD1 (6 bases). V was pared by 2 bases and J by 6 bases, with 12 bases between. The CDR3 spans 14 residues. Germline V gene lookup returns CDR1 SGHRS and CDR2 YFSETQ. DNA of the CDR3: TGCGCCAGCAGCTTAAGACAGGCAGGCAATGAGCAGTTCTTG. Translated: CASSLRQAGNEQFL.

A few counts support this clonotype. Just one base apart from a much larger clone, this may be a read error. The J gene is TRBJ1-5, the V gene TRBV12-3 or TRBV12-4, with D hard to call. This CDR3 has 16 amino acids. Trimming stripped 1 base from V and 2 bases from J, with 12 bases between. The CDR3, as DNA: TGTGCCAGCAGTTTAGGTGGTTGGAGGGGCAATCAGCCCCAGCATTTT. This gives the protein CASSLGGWRGNQPQHF.

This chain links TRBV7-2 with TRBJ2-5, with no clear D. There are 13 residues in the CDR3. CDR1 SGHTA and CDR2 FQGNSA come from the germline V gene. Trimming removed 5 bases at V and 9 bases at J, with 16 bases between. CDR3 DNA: TGTGCCAGCAGCCCCACCGGACGACCCCCCCAGTACTTC. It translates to CASSPTGRPPQYF.

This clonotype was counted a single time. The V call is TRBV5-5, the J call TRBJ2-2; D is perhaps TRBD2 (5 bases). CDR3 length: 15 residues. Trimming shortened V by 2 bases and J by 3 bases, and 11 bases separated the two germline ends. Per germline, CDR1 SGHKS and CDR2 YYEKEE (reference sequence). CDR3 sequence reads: CASSFDWTDTGELFF. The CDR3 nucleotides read TGTGCCAGCAGCTTCGATTGGACTGACACCGGGGAGCTGTTTTTT.

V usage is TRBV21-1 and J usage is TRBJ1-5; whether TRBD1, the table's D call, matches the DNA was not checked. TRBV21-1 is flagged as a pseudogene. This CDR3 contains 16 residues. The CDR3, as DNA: TGTGCCAGCAGCTCATTCCAGGGCATTGGCCATCAGCCCCAGCATTTT. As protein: CASSSFQGIGHQPQHF.

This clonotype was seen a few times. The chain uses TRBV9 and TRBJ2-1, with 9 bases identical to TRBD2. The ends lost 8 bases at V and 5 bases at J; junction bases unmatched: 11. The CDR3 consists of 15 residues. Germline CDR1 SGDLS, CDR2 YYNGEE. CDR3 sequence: CASSTSGGPNNEQFF. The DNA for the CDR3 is TGTGCCAGTTCAACCAGCGGGGGGCCGAACAATGAGCAGTTCTTC. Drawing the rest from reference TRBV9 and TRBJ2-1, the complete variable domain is DSGVTQTPKHLITATGQRVTLRCSPRSGDLSVYWYQQSLDQGLQFLIQYYNGEERAKGNILERFSAQQFPDLHSELNLSSLELGDSALYFCASSTSGGPNNEQFFGPGTRLTVL.

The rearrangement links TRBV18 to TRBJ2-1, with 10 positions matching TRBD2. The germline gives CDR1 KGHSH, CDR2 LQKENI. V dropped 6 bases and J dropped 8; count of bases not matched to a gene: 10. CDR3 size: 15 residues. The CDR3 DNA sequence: TGTGCCAGCTCGCCCGGGACTAGCGCTTTCTATGAGCAGTTCTTC. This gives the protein CASSPGTSAFYEQFF.

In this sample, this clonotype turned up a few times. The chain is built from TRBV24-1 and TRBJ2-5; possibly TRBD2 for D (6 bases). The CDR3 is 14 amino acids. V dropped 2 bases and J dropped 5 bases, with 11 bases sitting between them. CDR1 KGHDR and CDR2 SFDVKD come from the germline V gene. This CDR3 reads CATSDSLAQETQYF. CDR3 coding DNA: TGTGCCACCAGTGATTCTCTAGCGCAGGAGACCCAGTACTTC.

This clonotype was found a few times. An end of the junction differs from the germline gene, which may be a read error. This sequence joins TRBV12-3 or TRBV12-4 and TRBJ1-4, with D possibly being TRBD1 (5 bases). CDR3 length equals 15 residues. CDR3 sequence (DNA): TGTGCCAGCACCAAGCAGCAGGGAGTTAATGAGAAACTGTTTTTT. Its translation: CASTKQQGVNEKLFF.

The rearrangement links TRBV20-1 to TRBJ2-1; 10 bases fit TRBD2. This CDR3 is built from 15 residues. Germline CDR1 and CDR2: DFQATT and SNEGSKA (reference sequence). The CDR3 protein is CRAESGRASFNEQFF. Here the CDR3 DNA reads TGCAGAGCCGAGAGCGGGAGGGCCTCTTTTAATGAGCAGTTCTTC.

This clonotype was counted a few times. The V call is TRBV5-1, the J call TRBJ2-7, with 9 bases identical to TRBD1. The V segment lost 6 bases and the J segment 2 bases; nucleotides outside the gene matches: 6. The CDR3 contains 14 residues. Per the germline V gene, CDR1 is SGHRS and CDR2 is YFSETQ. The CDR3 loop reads CASTSGDRAYEQYF. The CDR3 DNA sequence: TGCGCCAGCACCTCCGGGGACAGGGCCTACGAGCAGTACTTC.

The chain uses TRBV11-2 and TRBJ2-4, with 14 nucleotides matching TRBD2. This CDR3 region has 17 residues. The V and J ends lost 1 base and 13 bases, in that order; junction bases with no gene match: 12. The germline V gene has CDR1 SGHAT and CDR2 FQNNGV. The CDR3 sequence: CASSLAGLAGARDEQYF. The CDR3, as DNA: TGTGCCAGCAGCTTAGCGGGACTAGCGGGAGCCAGGGATGAGCAGTACTTC.

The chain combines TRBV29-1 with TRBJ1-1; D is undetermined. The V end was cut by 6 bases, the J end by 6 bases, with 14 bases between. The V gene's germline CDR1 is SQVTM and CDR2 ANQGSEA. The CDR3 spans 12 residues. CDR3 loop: CSVDRPEAEAFF. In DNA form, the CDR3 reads TGCAGCGTAGATAGACCAGAGGCTGAAGCTTTCTTT.

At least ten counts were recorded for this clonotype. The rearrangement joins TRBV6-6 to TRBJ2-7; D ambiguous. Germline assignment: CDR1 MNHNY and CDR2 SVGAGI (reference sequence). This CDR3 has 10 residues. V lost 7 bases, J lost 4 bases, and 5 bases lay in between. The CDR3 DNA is TGTGCCAGCACCTCTTACGAGCAGTACTTC. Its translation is CASTSYEQYF.

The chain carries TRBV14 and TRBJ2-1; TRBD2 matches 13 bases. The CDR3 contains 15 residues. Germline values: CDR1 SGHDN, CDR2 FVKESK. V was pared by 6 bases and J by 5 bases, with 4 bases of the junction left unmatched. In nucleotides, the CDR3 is TGTGCCAGCAGTGGACTAGCGGGAGAGAACAATGAGCAGTTCTTC. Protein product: CASSGLAGENNEQFF.

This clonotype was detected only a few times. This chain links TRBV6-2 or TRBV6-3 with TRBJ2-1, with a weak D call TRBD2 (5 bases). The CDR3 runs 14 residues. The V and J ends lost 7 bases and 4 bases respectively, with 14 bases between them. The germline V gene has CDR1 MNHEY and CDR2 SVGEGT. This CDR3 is CASTGPREYNEQFF. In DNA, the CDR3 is TGTGCCAGCACCGGGCCACGGGAATACAATGAGCAGTTCTTC.

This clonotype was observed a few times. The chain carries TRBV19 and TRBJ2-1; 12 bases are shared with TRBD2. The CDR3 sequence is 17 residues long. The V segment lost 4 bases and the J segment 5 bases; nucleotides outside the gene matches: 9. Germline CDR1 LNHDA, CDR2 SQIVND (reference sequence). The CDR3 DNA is TGTGCCAGTAGTACGATTCTGCGGACTAGCGGGAACAATGAGCAGTTCTTC. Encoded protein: CASSTILRTSGNNEQFF.

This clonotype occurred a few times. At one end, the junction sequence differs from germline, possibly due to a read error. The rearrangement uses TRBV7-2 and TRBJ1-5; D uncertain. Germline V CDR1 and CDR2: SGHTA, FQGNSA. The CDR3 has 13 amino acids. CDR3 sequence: CASSLDINQPRHF. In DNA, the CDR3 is TGTGCCAGCAGCTTAGACATCAATCAGCCCCGGCATTTT.

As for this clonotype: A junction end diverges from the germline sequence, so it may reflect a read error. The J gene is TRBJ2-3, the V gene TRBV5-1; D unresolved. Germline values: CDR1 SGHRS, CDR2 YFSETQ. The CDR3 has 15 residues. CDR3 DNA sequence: TGCACCAGCAGGCAGGCCGGCTCTAGCACAGATACGCAGTATTTT. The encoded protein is CTSRQAGSSTDTQYF.

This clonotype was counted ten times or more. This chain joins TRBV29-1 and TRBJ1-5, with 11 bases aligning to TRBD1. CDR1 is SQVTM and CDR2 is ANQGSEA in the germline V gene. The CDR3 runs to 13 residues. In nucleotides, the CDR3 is TGCAGTGCAGGGACAGGGGGGAATCAGCCCCAGCATTTT. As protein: CSAGTGGNQPQHF. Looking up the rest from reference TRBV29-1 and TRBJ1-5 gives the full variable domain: SAVISQKPSRDICQRGTSLTIQCQVDSQVTMMFWYRQQPGQSLTLIATANQGSEATYESGFVIDKFPISRPNLTFSTLTVSNMSPEDSSIYLCSAGTGGNQPQHFGDGTRLSIL.

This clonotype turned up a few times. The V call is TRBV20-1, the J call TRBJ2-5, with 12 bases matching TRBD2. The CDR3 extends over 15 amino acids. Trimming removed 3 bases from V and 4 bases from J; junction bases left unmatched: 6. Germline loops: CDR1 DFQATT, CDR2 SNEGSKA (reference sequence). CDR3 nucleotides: TGCAGTGCTAGGGCTAGCGGGAGGGGGGCAGAGACCCAGTACTTC. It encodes CSARASGRGAETQYF.